This TCR beta chain was obtained from a study of T cells after yellow fever vaccination. Across the whole study: SMART-Seq v4 Ultra Low Input prepared the low-cell-number fractions. Study-wide results and caveats: Primary-vaccination clones mostly resurfaced post-booster (under 98% CD4, roughly 90% CD8). Within FACS-sorted repertoires, abundant clonotypes contaminating from the bulk population could be present.

TCRdb ran MiXCR on the 5' RACE reads and lists one entry per CDR3 protein. This sample has roughly 250,000 distinct CDR3 sequences, with 10% to 15% found just once. In this sample, this clonotype turned up a few times. What it recognizes is unknown. Material: CD4+ T cells sorted from PBMCs, obtained 45 days after the yellow fever booster vaccination. This TCR was sampled from a man aged 25 to 40 who received the YFV17D yellow fever vaccine.

The CDR3 nucleotides are TGCAGTGCTTCCGACAGGGGAACAGATACGCAGTATTTT. It encodes CSASDRGTDTQYF. The chain carries TRBV20-1 and TRBJ2-3; 8 nucleotides agree with TRBD1. V trimming: 5 bases; J trimming: 3 bases; junction bases outside the gene matches: 4. This CDR3 contains 13 residues. CDR1 is DFQATT and CDR2 is SNEGSKA in the germline V gene (reference sequence).